This is a list of T cell receptor beta chains from one sample in a study of shared clonotypes between healthy human individuals. Generated by immunoSEQ multiplex PCR, the TCRdb table keeps only in-frame clones and is missing some. The sample records hundreds of thousands of clones, roughly four fifths being singletons. Sample: PBMCs. The receptor source for this set is a woman aged 40 to 55 in good health. Some clones in this sample may be carry-over from other donors' samples. Both conserved end residues are part of each CDR3. D genes are given only for firm matches. Clone size appears in some rows only: once, few, many, or a class for an expanded clone.

d_call: .
j_call: TRBJ2-7
v_call: TRBV28
clone_size: .
cdr3_aa: CASSLSADSRGEQYF
cdr3_nt: TGTGCCAGCAGTTTATCGGCAGACTCCCGGGGCGAGCAGTACTTC

d_call: .
j_call: TRBJ1-2
v_call: TRBV11-2
clone_size: .
cdr3_aa: CASSHQLGAWGYTF
cdr3_nt: TGTGCCAGCAGCCACCAATTGGGGGCCTGGGGCTACACCTTC

d_call: .
j_call: TRBJ2-5
v_call: TRBV2
clone_size: few
cdr3_aa: CASSAPAVFVGLETQYF
cdr3_nt: TGTGCCAGCAGTGCCCCCGCAGTGTTCGTGGGCCTGGAGACCCAGTACTTC

d_call: .
j_call: TRBJ2-3
v_call: TRBV5-1
clone_size: .
cdr3_aa: CASSLGSITDTQYF
cdr3_nt: TGCGCCAGCAGCTTGGGGTCTATCACAGATACGCAGTATTTT

d_call: .
j_call: TRBJ1-2
v_call: TRBV29-1
clone_size: .
cdr3_aa: CSVEPGVNYGYTF
cdr3_nt: TGCAGCGTTGAACCAGGGGTTAACTATGGCTACACCTTC

d_call: TRBD1
j_call: TRBJ1-1
v_call: TRBV28
clone_size: .
cdr3_aa: CASSKDRVRTEAFF
cdr3_nt: TGTGCCAGCAGTAAGGACAGGGTTCGGACTGAAGCTTTCTTT

d_call: .
j_call: TRBJ1-4
v_call: TRBV25-1
clone_size: .
cdr3_aa: CASSETATNEKLFF
cdr3_nt: TGTGCCAGCAGTGAAACAGCAACTAATGAAAAACTGTTTTTT

d_call: .
j_call: TRBJ2-3
v_call: TRBV7-3
clone_size: .
cdr3_aa: CASSYQGAGGSDTQYF
cdr3_nt: TGTGCCAGCAGCTACCAGGGGGCGGGAGGGTCGGATACGCAGTATTTT

d_call: TRBD1
j_call: TRBJ2-7
v_call: TRBV4-3
clone_size: .
cdr3_aa: CASSHSRTGLYEQYF
cdr3_nt: TGCGCCAGCAGCCACTCACGGACAGGGCTCTACGAGCAGTACTTC

d_call: TRBD2
j_call: TRBJ2-3
v_call: TRBV13
clone_size: .
cdr3_aa: CASSLEGREGHTQYF
cdr3_nt: TGTGCCAGCAGCTTAGAGGGTCGGGAGGGCCACACGCAGTATTTT

d_call: TRBD2
j_call: TRBJ2-3
v_call: TRBV4-1
clone_size: .
cdr3_aa: CASSHGGRAITDTQYF
cdr3_nt: TGCGCCAGCAGCCATGGCGGGAGGGCCATCACAGATACGCAGTATTTT

d_call: .
j_call: TRBJ1-5
v_call: TRBV27
clone_size: many
cdr3_aa: CASSPLGRDQPQHF
cdr3_nt: TGTGCCAGCAGTCCACTCGGGCGAGATCAGCCCCAGCATTTT

d_call: TRBD1
j_call: TRBJ2-5
v_call: TRBV6-5
clone_size: .
cdr3_aa: CASSPGQGRRETQYF
cdr3_nt: TGTGCCAGCAGTCCCGGACAGGGAAGGCGGGAGACCCAGTACTTC

d_call: TRBD1
j_call: TRBJ1-3
v_call: TRBV10-2
clone_size: .
cdr3_aa: CASSEPTGVGARNTIYF
cdr3_nt: TGCGCCAGCAGTGAGCCCACAGGGGTGGGAGCGAGAAACACCATATATTTT

d_call: TRBD2
j_call: TRBJ2-1
v_call: TRBV10-3
clone_size: .
cdr3_aa: CAISLTSGTGNEQFF
cdr3_nt: TGTGCCATCAGTTTAACTAGCGGGACGGGAAATGAGCAGTTCTTC

d_call: TRBD2
j_call: TRBJ2-2
v_call: TRBV9
clone_size: .
cdr3_aa: CASSVVPGGLGTGELFF
cdr3_nt: TGTGCCAGCAGCGTAGTTCCGGGAGGGCTGGGCACCGGGGAGCTGTTTTTT

d_call: .
j_call: TRBJ2-5
v_call: TRBV7-6
clone_size: few
cdr3_aa: CASSLVSGLGETQYF
cdr3_nt: TGTGCCAGCAGCTTAGTGTCGGGGTTGGGAGAGACCCAGTACTTC

d_call: TRBD2
j_call: TRBJ2-7
v_call: TRBV4-1
clone_size: .
cdr3_aa: CASSQAPSGRGFYEQYF
cdr3_nt: TGCGCCAGCAGCCAAGCCCCCAGCGGGAGAGGGTTCTACGAGCAGTACTTC

d_call: TRBD2
j_call: TRBJ2-7
v_call: TRBV28
clone_size: .
cdr3_aa: CATGGLREVREQYF
cdr3_nt: TGTGCCACGGGGGGACTTAGGGAGGTGAGGGAGCAGTACTTC

d_call: .
j_call: TRBJ2-1
v_call: TRBV28
clone_size: .
cdr3_aa: CASSLELRHNEQFF
cdr3_nt: TGTGCCAGCAGTTTGGAACTCCGCCACAATGAGCAGTTCTTC

d_call: .
j_call: TRBJ2-7
v_call: TRBV29-1
clone_size: once
cdr3_aa: CSVEGTPYEQYF
cdr3_nt: TGCAGCGTTGAAGGTACACCTTACGAGCAGTACTTC

d_call: TRBD1
j_call: TRBJ1-2
v_call: TRBV28
clone_size: .
cdr3_aa: CASRPARDRVRGYTF
cdr3_nt: TGTGCCAGCAGGCCCGCCCGGGACAGGGTGCGAGGCTACACCTTC